The present T cell receptor (beta chain) was sequenced within a study of blood T cell repertoires in COVID-19. Study-level information: PBMCs, B-cell-depleted T cells, or T cells were the source of the cDNA or gDNA that made up the material.

Per the original data handling: Reference gene primer amplification in the assay estimated nucleated cell counts. Produced via immunoSEQ multiplex PCR; TCRdb's table is partial and in-frame only. V and J calls and clone size are those listed in that table; D and trimming were worked out from the DNA. The sample yields 280,000 or so clones, around 86% seen once. Trimming cost V 0 bases and J 7 bases, with 16 bases left between them. Germline V gene lookup returns CDR1 SGHRS and CDR2 YFSETQ. The length of the CDR3 is 15 residues. Material for sequencing was peripheral blood. The chain recombines TRBV5-1 with TRBJ2-5; no reliable D call. The sequence was obtained from a human donor in a cohort sampled during active COVID-19. The CDR3 DNA is TGCGCCAGCAGCTTGGCCAAGAGCGTGGTGGGGACCCAGTACTTC. Residues: CASSLAKSVVGTQYF. The full variable domain, in which reference TRBV5-1 and TRBJ2-5 provide the parts outside the CDR3, is KAGVTQTPRYLIKTRGQQVTLSCSPISGHRSVSWYQQTPGQGLQFLFEYFSETQRNKGNFPGRFSGRQFSNSRSEMNVSTLELGDSALYLCASSLAKSVVGTQYFGPGTRLLVL.